This T cell receptor beta chain was recorded in a study of esophageal squamous cell carcinoma under preoperative chemotherapy. At the level of the study: TCR repertoires were profiled from both peripheral blood T cells and tumor-infiltrating lymphocytes.

Time point specified: after preoperative PTX-NDP chemotherapy. Patients received paclitaxel-nedaplatin as preoperative chemotherapy before surgery. This clonotype has just a few counts. Antigen unknown. In TCRdb, the PCR reads were re-called with MiXCR into one record per CDR3 protein. The table lists 15,000 to 20,000 distinct CDR3 sequences, around 46% of them singletons. Study results and limitations: After paclitaxel-nedaplatin, abundant clones were more likely to contract than amplify. After chemotherapy, TCR diversity rose significantly in peripheral T cells but not in tumor-infiltrating lymphocytes.

This CDR3 spans 14 amino acids. The germline V gene has CDR1 SGHNT and CDR2 YENEEA. Trimming took off 5 bases at V and 3 bases at J, with 11 bases between the two ends. Sample collection occurred from a patient given preoperative chemotherapy. The V gene is TRBV11-3, the J gene TRBJ2-1; D gene unclear. The sequence was collected from a human donor with esophageal squamous cell carcinoma. The donor label of this sample is uncertain. As DNA, the CDR3 is TGTGCCAGCAGCAAGGACGGATACTACAATGAGCAGTTCTTC. It specifies CASSKDGYYNEQFF. The complete variable domain, with remaining parts taken from reference TRBV11-3 and TRBJ2-1, reads EAGVVQSPRYKIIEKKQPVAFWCNPISGHNTLYWYLQNLGQGPELLIRYENEEAVDDSQLPKDRFSAERLKGVDSTLKIQPAELGDSAVYLCASSKDGYYNEQFFGPGTRLTVL.